The rows below give T cell receptor beta chains drawn from one sample of a study of blood T cell repertoires in COVID-19. Only in-frame clones appear in the TCRdb table, and some are missing; sequencing was by immunoSEQ multiplex PCR. Seen here are more than 120,000 clones, around 87% observed once, and the top ten hold about two fifths. Sequenced material: peripheral blood. All receptors come from a man aged 50 to 60 who had recovered from COVID-19. Both conserved end residues are part of each CDR3. D genes are given only for firm matches. Clone size, where shown, is once, few, many, or a class for clones that have expanded.

CDR3	DNA	V	D	size	J
CASSYGGNTGELFF	TGTGCCAGCAGTTACGGCGGAAACACCGGGGAGCTGTTTTTT	TRBV6-2/TRBV6-3	-	-	TRBJ2-2
CASSLVSVTNYGYTF	TGTGCCAGCAGCTTGGTTTCGGTTACTAACTATGGCTACACCTTC	TRBV5-4	-	-	TRBJ1-2
CASRNTGVHEKLFF	TGTGCCAGCAGGAATACAGGGGTTCATGAAAAACTGTTTTTT	TRBV6-5	TRBD1	-	TRBJ1-4
CASSEWEPGDTEAFF	TGTGCCAGCAGTGAATGGGAGCCGGGCGACACTGAAGCTTTCTTT	TRBV2	-	-	TRBJ1-1
CSAEGGGDTEAFF	TGCAGCGCCGAAGGAGGGGGGGACACTGAAGCTTTCTTT	TRBV29-1	-	-	TRBJ1-1
CASSYYPLLGANVLTF	TGTGCCAGCAGTTACTATCCCCTTCTCGGGGCCAACGTCCTGACTTTC	TRBV6-2/TRBV6-3	-	-	TRBJ2-6
CASSQRQGIATYGYTF	TGTGCCAGCAGCCAAAGGCAGGGGATCGCGACCTATGGCTACACCTTC	TRBV3-1/TRBV3-2	-	once	TRBJ1-2
CASSQDPAGGQETQYF	TGTGCCAGCAGCCAAGATCCCGCGGGGGGGCAAGAGACCCAGTACTTC	TRBV3-1/TRBV3-2	TRBD2	-	TRBJ2-5
CASSYSGHGVGSNQPQHF	TGTGCCAGCAGTTACTCTGGCCATGGAGTTGGGAGCAATCAGCCCCAGCATTTT	TRBV6-2/TRBV6-3	-	few	TRBJ1-5
CASSSGQGPYEQYF	TGCGCCAGCAGCTCGGGACAGGGACCCTACGAGCAGTACTTC	TRBV5-1	TRBD1	-	TRBJ2-7
CASSQALLQGDEQFF	TGCGCCAGCAGCCAAGCGTTACTTCAGGGTGATGAGCAGTTCTTC	TRBV4-1	-	-	TRBJ2-1
CASSGYFGTAGEQYF	TGTGCCAGCAGTGGTTATTTTGGGACGGCGGGAGAGCAGTACTTC	TRBV25-1	-	-	TRBJ2-7
CASSGQGGTGETQYF	TGTGCCAGCAGCGGGCAGGGAGGGACGGGAGAGACCCAGTACTTC	TRBV2	TRBD2	-	TRBJ2-5
CASRLGGTGENTEAFF	TGTGCCAGCAGATTAGGAGGGACAGGCGAGAACACTGAAGCTTTCTTT	TRBV7-9	TRBD1	-	TRBJ1-1
CASSAGLNYGYTF	TGTGCCAGCAGCGCCGGACTAAACTATGGCTACACCTTC	TRBV6-4	-	-	TRBJ1-2
CASSLSDSTSTDTQYF	TGCGCCAGCAGCTTGTCGGACTCTACTAGCACAGATACGCAGTATTTT	TRBV5-1	-	few	TRBJ2-3
CASSEGANSYEQYF	TGTGCCAGCAGTGAAGGGGCCAACTCCTACGAGCAGTACTTC	TRBV25-1	-	-	TRBJ2-7
CASSLAPRATEAFF	TGTGCCAGCAGCTTAGCGCCGAGGGCCACTGAAGCTTTCTTT	TRBV7-9	-	-	TRBJ1-1
CAISESTQQETQYF	TGTGCCATCAGTGAGTCCACACAGCAAGAGACCCAGTACTTC	TRBV10-3	-	-	TRBJ2-5
CASSLDRGTYEQYF	TGTGCCAGCAGTTTGGACAGGGGTACCTACGAGCAGTACTTC	TRBV5-4	TRBD1	once	TRBJ2-7
CASSPSGGWNEKLFF	TGTGCCAGCAGTCCCTCAGGGGGTTGGAATGAAAAACTGTTTTTT	TRBV27	TRBD1	-	TRBJ1-4
CASITGGRAKNIQYF	TGTGCCAGCATCACCGGGGGGAGGGCCAAAAACATTCAGTACTTC	TRBV7-8	TRBD2	-	TRBJ2-4
CASRARDRDNSPLHF	TGTGCCAGCCGGGCAAGGGACAGGGATAATTCACCCCTCCACTTT	TRBV6-5	TRBD1	-	TRBJ1-6
CATSPGTGELFF	TGTGCCACCAGTCCCGGGACCGGGGAGCTGTTTTTT	TRBV24-1	-	-	TRBJ2-2
CASSPQTRTEAFF	TGTGCCAGCAGCCCGCAGACGAGGACTGAAGCTTTCTTT	TRBV7-2	-	-	TRBJ1-1
CASSPGLFANTGELFF	TGCGCCAGCAGCCCGGGACTCTTCGCGAACACCGGGGAGCTGTTTTTT	TRBV5-1	-	once	TRBJ2-2